The sequence of this TCR beta chain was determined in a study of identical twins. V gave up 5 bases and J gave up 1 base, with 17 bases separating them. The length of the CDR3 is 16 residues. With regard to this clonotype: Its antigen is not identified.

The donor group consisted entirely of healthy Caucasians. TCRdb redid the calling of the 5' RACE reads with MiXCR, one entry per CDR3 protein. The data show 1.5 million or so distinct CDR3 sequences, 32% seen once. General study findings and limits: It was cross-sectional statistical analysis, not following the same donors, that the conclusions relied on. Weaker excess twin sharing was observed in beta out-of-frame sequences.

This TCR was recovered from a newborn girl in good health. The V and J genes are TRBV12-3 or TRBV12-4 and TRBJ1-2; D may be TRBD1 (6 bases). Sequences were obtained from cord blood. As DNA, the CDR3 is TGTGCCAGCAGTAACCGCCTCGACAGGATTAACTATGGCTACACCTTC. This sequence encodes CASSNRLDRINYGYTF.